The rows below give T cell receptor beta chains drawn from one sample of a study of blood T cell repertoires in COVID-19. Sequencing was performed with immunoSEQ multiplex PCR; in TCRdb, only in-frame clones are kept and a portion is missing. The repertoire has about 35,000 clones, 80% to 90% of them found once; the top ten carry about 6.3%. Specimen: peripheral blood. The origin of the receptors is a human donor in a cohort sampled during active COVID-19. Both conserved end residues are trimmed from each CDR3.

v_gene: TRBV27; CDR3aa: ASSPWTGGGTEAF
v_gene: TRBV6-1; CDR3aa: ASSEVGKSYEQY
v_gene: TRBV7-9; CDR3aa: ASSSSQEGGGLNEQF
v_gene: TRBV24-1; CDR3aa: ATSDPTGGGWTGELF
v_gene: TRBV5-5; CDR3aa: ASSFDRTPGIEQY
v_gene: TRBV7-9; CDR3aa: ASSLIHGLAEATGELF
v_gene: TRBV6-5; CDR3aa: ASSYSGRGPRELF
v_gene: TRBV28; CDR3aa: ASRDSRGPYGYT
v_gene: TRBV24-1; CDR3aa: ATSFQGSTDTQY
v_gene: TRBV23-1; CDR3aa: ASSRIRDRVSDTQY
v_gene: TRBV7-2; CDR3aa: ASSLLAGFYNEQF
v_gene: TRBV11-3; CDR3aa: ASSRGDRTDTQY
v_gene: TRBV9; CDR3aa: ASSPFFNEQF
v_gene: TRBV27; CDR3aa: ASSFGQGAIEQY
v_gene: TRBV5-5; CDR3aa: ASSHPGQGANEQY
v_gene: TRBV11-2; CDR3aa: ASSFGGNYGYT
v_gene: TRBV7-2; CDR3aa: ASSRQGGNYGYT
v_gene: TRBV11-2; CDR3aa: ASRSMGGPSETQY
v_gene: TRBV5-1; CDR3aa: ASSGTGVYGYT
v_gene: TRBV7-3; CDR3aa: ASSKTGNGNTEAF
v_gene: TRBV5-6; CDR3aa: ASSFTGSGANVLT
v_gene: TRBV25-1; CDR3aa: ASATQMGANVLT